This TCR beta chain is drawn from a study of cytomegalovirus exposure and HLA in healthy donors. Study results and caveats: A reported reduction in N-insertions relative to the 666-donor mean was seen in an Asian-associated ancestry cluster in a later analysis.

With regard to this clone: The antigen is unknown.

Primers for the PCR totalled 60 Vbeta and 13 Jbeta. Libraries were prepared by immunoSEQ multiplex PCR; TCRdb keeps only in-frame clonotypes and omits some of them. The table has some 100,000 clones, about 75% seen once. With 6 bases clipped from V and 4 bases from J, the junction kept 10 bases outside the gene matches. CDR1 and CDR2 (germline): MDHEN, SYDVKM. CDR3 size: 15 residues. The chain joins TRBV28 to TRBJ1-2; 8 nucleotides align to TRBD1. The sequenced sample was PBMCs. This receptor was taken from a man in his forties or fifties in good health and CMV-seronegative. The CDR3 DNA follows: TGTGCCAGCAGCCCCGGGACAGGTTCCATCTATGGCTACACCTTC. Amino acid sequence: CASSPGTGSIYGYTF.